This T cell receptor (beta chain) was captured by sequencing in a study of control samples from healthy donors and cancer patients. TCRdb keeps only in-frame clones here, not all; method: immunoSEQ multiplex PCR. The sample lists 200,000 to 250,000 clones; 90% to 95% were seen once. The receptor was isolated from a man in his forties or fifties in good health. Sequencing was carried out using blood.

This CDR3 reads CASSLEQGSWGYTF. CDR3 nucleotide sequence: TGTGCCAGCAGCTTAGAACAGGGAAGTTGGGGCTACACCTTC. J is TRBJ1-2 and V is TRBV11-2, with D possibly being TRBD1 (6 bases). Germline lookup yields CDR1 SGHAT and CDR2 FQNNGV. V was cut by 0 bases and J by 8 bases, with 13 bases left in between. The CDR3 consists of 14 residues. Combining the CDR3 with reference TRBV11-2 and TRBJ1-2 gives the whole variable domain EAGVAQSPRYKIIEKRQSVAFWCNPISGHATLYWYQQILGQGPKLLIQFQNNGVVDDSQLPKDRFSAERLKGVDSTLKIQPAKLEDSAVYLCASSLEQGSWGYTFGSGTRLTVV.